This T cell receptor beta chain came from a study of PD-1 blockade in classical Hodgkin lymphoma. TCRdb's copy holds only in-frame clones and misses some; the assay was immunoSEQ multiplex PCR. The repertoire has around 99,000 clones, roughly 80% of them found once; the top ten carry 15% to 20%. From germline, CDR1 is KGHSH and CDR2 LQKENI. V trimming: 3 bases; J trimming: 8 bases; junction bases outside the gene matches: 7. The CDR3 spans 15 residues. In every patient, relapse followed autologous stem cell transplantation, while exposure to brentuximab vedotin differed. This TCR was recovered from a human donor with classical Hodgkin lymphoma. This chain links TRBV18 with TRBJ2-1, with 10 bases fitting TRBD2. This material consisted of peripheral blood mononuclear cells (PBMCs), taken before the second cycle of nivolumab. The CDR3 protein is CASSPVGTSEHEQFF. The CDR3 DNA reads as TGTGCCAGCTCACCCGTGGGGACTAGCGAACATGAGCAGTTCTTC.